The rows below give T cell receptor beta chains drawn from one sample of a study of identifying expanded T cells in peripheral blood. Sequenced by immunoSEQ multiplex PCR; TCRdb stores in-frame clones only, minus some. The sample contains tens of thousands of clones, over 75% of which appear only once. Specimen: blood. The receptors shown here come from a person aged 18-69 years in good health. CDR3s leave out the opening cysteine and the closing phenylalanine or tryptophan. Each record gives: CDR3 protein, D gene, V gene, clone size. D genes are given only for firm matches. Some rows mark clone size as missing; the rest say once, few, many or name a class of expanded clone.

CDR3 protein: ASRDAAVNTGELF; D gene: .; V gene: TRBV6-4; clone size: few
CDR3 protein: ASSPGQDLYGYT; D gene: TRBD1; V gene: TRBV27; clone size: .
CDR3 protein: ASSSPSGRWETQY; D gene: TRBD2; V gene: TRBV11-3; clone size: .
CDR3 protein: ASSPWTANTEAF; D gene: .; V gene: TRBV5-1; clone size: .
CDR3 protein: ASSLEIAGDPTNTGELF; D gene: TRBD2; V gene: TRBV7-6; clone size: .
CDR3 protein: ASSSSSGRSSYEQY; D gene: .; V gene: TRBV5-4; clone size: .
CDR3 protein: ASSLVLSSQPQH; D gene: .; V gene: TRBV27; clone size: .
CDR3 protein: ASSQTGISEGEQF; D gene: .; V gene: TRBV7-6; clone size: .
CDR3 protein: ASSLVTNYEQY; D gene: .; V gene: TRBV7-2; clone size: .
CDR3 protein: ASRDQRGSTDTQY; D gene: TRBD2; V gene: TRBV5-4; clone size: few
CDR3 protein: ASSQETGQLKKLF; D gene: .; V gene: TRBV4-2; clone size: once
CDR3 protein: ASSLDTNTGELF; D gene: .; V gene: TRBV7-3; clone size: .
CDR3 protein: ASSQGAGSGNTIY; D gene: TRBD1; V gene: TRBV5-1; clone size: once
CDR3 protein: ASSVADVNSPLH; D gene: .; V gene: TRBV9; clone size: .
CDR3 protein: ASARASYGSPLH; D gene: .; V gene: TRBV2; clone size: few
CDR3 protein: ASAKDLNSPLH; D gene: .; V gene: TRBV14; clone size: .
CDR3 protein: ASSQRGENIQY; D gene: .; V gene: TRBV5-1; clone size: few
CDR3 protein: SAKGAGGYT; D gene: TRBD1; V gene: TRBV20-1; clone size: .
CDR3 protein: ASIDRTGARMNTEAF; D gene: TRBD1; V gene: TRBV6-1; clone size: many
CDR3 protein: ASSVNRNSPLH; D gene: .; V gene: TRBV6-1; clone size: many
CDR3 protein: ATPHLGETQY; D gene: .; V gene: TRBV25-1; clone size: .
CDR3 protein: ASSRRTGGVTYEQY; D gene: TRBD1; V gene: TRBV5-4; clone size: .
CDR3 protein: ASSVGGDSYEQY; D gene: .; V gene: TRBV9; clone size: .
CDR3 protein: ASSLSGSGHDQY; D gene: TRBD2; V gene: TRBV9; clone size: .
CDR3 protein: SVRTLLENTEAF; D gene: .; V gene: TRBV29-1; clone size: .
CDR3 protein: ASSQDRRAGGQETQY; D gene: TRBD2; V gene: TRBV4-2; clone size: .
CDR3 protein: ASSIGSTGSYNEQF; D gene: .; V gene: TRBV19; clone size: .
CDR3 protein: ASSLFGAENTEAF; D gene: .; V gene: TRBV5-1; clone size: .
CDR3 protein: ASSDPHGQCSGNTIY; D gene: .; V gene: TRBV6-4; clone size: .
CDR3 protein: ASSPDQETQY; D gene: .; V gene: TRBV18; clone size: .
CDR3 protein: ASRASGSWPGELF; D gene: TRBD2; V gene: TRBV6-1; clone size: .
CDR3 protein: ASSPSRDTQY; D gene: .; V gene: TRBV6-6; clone size: .
CDR3 protein: ASRGTSGIGETQY; D gene: TRBD2; V gene: TRBV11-2; clone size: .
CDR3 protein: ASSAHGDATVDQPQH; D gene: .; V gene: TRBV9; clone size: .
CDR3 protein: AIENAGKETQY; D gene: .; V gene: TRBV6-6; clone size: .
CDR3 protein: ASGFTAYEQY; D gene: .; V gene: TRBV11-2; clone size: .
CDR3 protein: ASSLTTRMSSYEQY; D gene: .; V gene: TRBV11-2; clone size: .
CDR3 protein: ASSRGGEAF; D gene: .; V gene: TRBV10-1; clone size: .
CDR3 protein: ASRPRFGTGSSGANVLT; D gene: TRBD1; V gene: TRBV27; clone size: .
CDR3 protein: AISESKGTGEEKLF; D gene: TRBD1; V gene: TRBV10-3; clone size: .
CDR3 protein: ASSVDSGGAGSYNEQF; D gene: TRBD2; V gene: TRBV9; clone size: .
CDR3 protein: ASSRDTGAPYEQY; D gene: TRBD1; V gene: TRBV5-1; clone size: .
CDR3 protein: AWRRQQNTEAF; D gene: .; V gene: TRBV30; clone size: .
CDR3 protein: ASSYSADKGYT; D gene: .; V gene: TRBV6-5; clone size: .
CDR3 protein: ASSLFTGQRNSPLH; D gene: .; V gene: TRBV5-6; clone size: .
CDR3 protein: ATSIGGIFLNNEQF; D gene: .; V gene: TRBV15; clone size: .
CDR3 protein: ASSQWQNEQF; D gene: .; V gene: TRBV14; clone size: .
CDR3 protein: ASTSGTDGYT; D gene: .; V gene: TRBV7-9; clone size: once
CDR3 protein: ASSEGLAGLYEQY; D gene: TRBD2; V gene: TRBV9; clone size: .
CDR3 protein: AISDRASYEQY; D gene: .; V gene: TRBV10-3; clone size: .
CDR3 protein: ASSLVLGFETQY; D gene: .; V gene: TRBV5-1; clone size: .
CDR3 protein: ASSLGLVYSDEQF; D gene: .; V gene: TRBV5-1; clone size: .
CDR3 protein: ASSSDGQLNTEAF; D gene: .; V gene: TRBV5-1; clone size: .
CDR3 protein: ASSRNTGSRNEQF; D gene: .; V gene: TRBV11-3; clone size: .
CDR3 protein: SGGGRMNTEAF; D gene: .; V gene: TRBV29-1; clone size: .
CDR3 protein: ASSFMNEQF; D gene: .; V gene: TRBV7-2; clone size: .
CDR3 protein: ASSPQSGVETQY; D gene: .; V gene: TRBV18; clone size: .
CDR3 protein: ASREDRVNTEAF; D gene: TRBD1; V gene: TRBV6-1; clone size: .
CDR3 protein: ASRERDPLVSPLH; D gene: .; V gene: TRBV6-1; clone size: .
CDR3 protein: ATSRGQNYEQY; D gene: .; V gene: TRBV15; clone size: .